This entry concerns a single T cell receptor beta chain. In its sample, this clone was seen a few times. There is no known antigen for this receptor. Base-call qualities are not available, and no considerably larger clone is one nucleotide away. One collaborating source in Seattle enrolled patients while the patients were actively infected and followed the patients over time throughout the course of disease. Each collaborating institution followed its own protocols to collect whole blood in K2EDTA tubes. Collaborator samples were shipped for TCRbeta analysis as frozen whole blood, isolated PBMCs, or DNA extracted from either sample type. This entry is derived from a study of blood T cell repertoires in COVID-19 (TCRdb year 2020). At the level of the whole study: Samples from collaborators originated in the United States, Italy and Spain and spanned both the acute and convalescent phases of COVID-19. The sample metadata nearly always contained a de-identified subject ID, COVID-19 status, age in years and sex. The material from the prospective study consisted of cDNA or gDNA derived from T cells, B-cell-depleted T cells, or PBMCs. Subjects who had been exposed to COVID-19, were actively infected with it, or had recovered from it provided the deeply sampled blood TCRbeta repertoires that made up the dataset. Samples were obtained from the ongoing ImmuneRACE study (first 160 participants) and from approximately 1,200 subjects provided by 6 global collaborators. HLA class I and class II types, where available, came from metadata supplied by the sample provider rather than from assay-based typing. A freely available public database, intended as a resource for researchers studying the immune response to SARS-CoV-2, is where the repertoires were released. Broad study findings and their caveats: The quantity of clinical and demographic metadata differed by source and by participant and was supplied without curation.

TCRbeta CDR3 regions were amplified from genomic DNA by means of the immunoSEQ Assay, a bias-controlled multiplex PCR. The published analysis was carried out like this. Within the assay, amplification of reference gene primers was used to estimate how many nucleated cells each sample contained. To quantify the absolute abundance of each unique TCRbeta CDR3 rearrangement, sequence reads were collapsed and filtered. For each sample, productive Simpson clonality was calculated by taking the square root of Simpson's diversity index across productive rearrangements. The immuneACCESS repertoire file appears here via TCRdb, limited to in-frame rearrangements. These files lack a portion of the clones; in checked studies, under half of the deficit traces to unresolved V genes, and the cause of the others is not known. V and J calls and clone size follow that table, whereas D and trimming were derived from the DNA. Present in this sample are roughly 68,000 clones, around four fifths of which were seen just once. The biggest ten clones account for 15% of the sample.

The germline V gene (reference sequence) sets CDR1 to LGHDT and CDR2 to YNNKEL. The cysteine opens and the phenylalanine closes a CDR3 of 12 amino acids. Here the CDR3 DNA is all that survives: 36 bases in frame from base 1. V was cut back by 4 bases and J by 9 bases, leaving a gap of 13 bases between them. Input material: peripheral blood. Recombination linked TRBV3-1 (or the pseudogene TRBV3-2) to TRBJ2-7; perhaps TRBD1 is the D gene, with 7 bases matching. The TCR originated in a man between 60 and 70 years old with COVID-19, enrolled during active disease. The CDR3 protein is CASSRRQGGQYF. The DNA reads TGTGCCAGCAGCCGCCGACAGGGAGGGCAGTACTTC.